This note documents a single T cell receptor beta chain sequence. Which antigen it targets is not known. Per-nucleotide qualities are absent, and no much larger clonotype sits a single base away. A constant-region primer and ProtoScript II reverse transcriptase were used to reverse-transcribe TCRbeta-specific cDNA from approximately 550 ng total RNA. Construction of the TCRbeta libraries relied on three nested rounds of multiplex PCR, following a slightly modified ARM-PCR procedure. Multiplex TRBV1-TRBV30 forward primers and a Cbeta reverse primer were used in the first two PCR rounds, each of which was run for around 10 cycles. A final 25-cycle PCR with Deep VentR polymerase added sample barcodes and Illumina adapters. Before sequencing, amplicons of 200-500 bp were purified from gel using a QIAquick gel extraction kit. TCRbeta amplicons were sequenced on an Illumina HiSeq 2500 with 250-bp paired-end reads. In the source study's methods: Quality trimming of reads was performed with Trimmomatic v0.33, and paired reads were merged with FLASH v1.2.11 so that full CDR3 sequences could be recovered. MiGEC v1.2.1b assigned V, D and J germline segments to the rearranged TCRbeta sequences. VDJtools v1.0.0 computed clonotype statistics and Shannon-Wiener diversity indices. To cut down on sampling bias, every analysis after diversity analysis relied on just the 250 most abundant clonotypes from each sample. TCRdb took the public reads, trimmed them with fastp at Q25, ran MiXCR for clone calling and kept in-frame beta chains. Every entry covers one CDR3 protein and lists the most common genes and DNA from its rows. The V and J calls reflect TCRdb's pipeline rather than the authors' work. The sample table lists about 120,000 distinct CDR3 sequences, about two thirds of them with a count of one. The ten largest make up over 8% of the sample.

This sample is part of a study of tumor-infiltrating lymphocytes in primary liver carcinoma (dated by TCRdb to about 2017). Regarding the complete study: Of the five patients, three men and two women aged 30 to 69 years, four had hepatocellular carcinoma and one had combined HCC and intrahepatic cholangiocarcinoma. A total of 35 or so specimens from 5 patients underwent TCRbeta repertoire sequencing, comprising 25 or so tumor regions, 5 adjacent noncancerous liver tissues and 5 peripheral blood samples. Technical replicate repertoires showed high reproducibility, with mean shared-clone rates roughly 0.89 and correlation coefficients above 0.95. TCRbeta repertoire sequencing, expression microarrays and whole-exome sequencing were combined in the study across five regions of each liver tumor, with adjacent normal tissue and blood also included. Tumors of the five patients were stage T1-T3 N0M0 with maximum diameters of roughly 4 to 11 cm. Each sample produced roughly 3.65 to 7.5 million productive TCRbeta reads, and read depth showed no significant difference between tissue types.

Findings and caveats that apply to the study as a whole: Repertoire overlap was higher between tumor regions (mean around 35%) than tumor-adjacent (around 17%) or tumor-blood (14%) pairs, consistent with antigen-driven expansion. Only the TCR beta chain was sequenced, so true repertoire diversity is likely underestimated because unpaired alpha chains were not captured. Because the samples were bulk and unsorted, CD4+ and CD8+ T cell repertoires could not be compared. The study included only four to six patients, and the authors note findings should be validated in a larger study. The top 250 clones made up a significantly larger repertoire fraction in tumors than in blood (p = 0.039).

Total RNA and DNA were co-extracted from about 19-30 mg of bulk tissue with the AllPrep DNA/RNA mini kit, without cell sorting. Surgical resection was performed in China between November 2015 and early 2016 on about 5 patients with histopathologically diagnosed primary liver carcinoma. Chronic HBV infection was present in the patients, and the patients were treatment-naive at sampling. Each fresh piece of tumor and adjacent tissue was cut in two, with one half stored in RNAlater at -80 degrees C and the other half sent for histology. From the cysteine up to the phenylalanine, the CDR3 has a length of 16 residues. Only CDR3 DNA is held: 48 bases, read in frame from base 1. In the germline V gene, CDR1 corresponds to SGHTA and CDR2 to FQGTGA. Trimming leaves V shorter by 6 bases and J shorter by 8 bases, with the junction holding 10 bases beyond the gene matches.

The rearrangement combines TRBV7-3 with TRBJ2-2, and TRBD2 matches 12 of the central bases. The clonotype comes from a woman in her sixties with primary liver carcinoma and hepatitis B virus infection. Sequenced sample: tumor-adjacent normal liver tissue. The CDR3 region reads CASSLGLAGTIGELFF. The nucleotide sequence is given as TGTGCCAGCAGTTTAGGACTAGCGGGAACCATAGGGGAGCTGTTTTTT.